A selection of T cell receptor beta chains follows, all from one sample in a study of blood T cell repertoires in COVID-19. Profiled with immunoSEQ multiplex PCR; TCRdb holds only in-frame clones, not every one. The data show approximately 90,000 clones, roughly four fifths seen once. The specimen was peripheral blood. The receptors derive from an elderly woman with acute or convalescent COVID-19. Each CDR3 is given with its conserved first and last residue. The order of the fields is CDR3 length, J gene, clone size, D gene, V gene, CDR3 protein, CDR3 DNA. The D gene is left open where the match is weak. Rows may omit the clone size; those that give it use once, few, many or a size class.

14 TRBJ2-1 . TRBD2 TRBV2 CASIPGLAPNEQFF TGTGCCAGCATCCCGGGACTAGCGCCCAATGAGCAGTTCTTC
16 TRBJ2-1 . TRBD2 TRBV7-2 CASSLDGGLAGGWEFF TGTGCCAGCAGCTTAGATGGTGGACTAGCGGGAGGATGGGAGTTCTTC
16 TRBJ2-1 . TRBD2 TRBV19 CASSIGLAGYRNEQFF TGTGCCAGTAGTATCGGACTAGCGGGATATCGCAATGAGCAGTTCTTC
15 TRBJ2-1 . TRBD1 TRBV5-5 CASSLGPPGGNEQFF TGTGCCAGCAGCTTGGGCCCCCCAGGGGGCAATGAGCAGTTCTTC
11 TRBJ1-2 . . TRBV20-1 CSADYRDGYTF TGCAGTGCTGATTACAGGGACGGCTACACCTTC
16 TRBJ1-4 once . TRBV6-1 CASSVWVGVTNEKLFF TGTGCCAGCAGTGTGTGGGTCGGAGTTACTAATGAAAAACTGTTTTTT
19 TRBJ2-2 . TRBD2 TRBV4-2 CASSPKPGLDQFDTGELFF TGTGCCAGCAGCCCGAAGCCGGGACTAGATCAGTTTGACACCGGGGAGCTGTTTTTT
12 TRBJ2-5 . . TRBV18 CASSPDSETQYF TGTGCCAGCTCCCCGGACAGCGAGACCCAGTACTTC
19 TRBJ2-1 . TRBD2 TRBV4-2 CASSQVRRVGTSGDNEQFF TGTGCCAGCAGCCAAGTCCGTCGTGTCGGGACTAGCGGGGACAATGAGCAGTTCTTC
13 TRBJ1-1 . . TRBV5-1 CASTEDTHTEAFF TGCGCCAGCACCGAAGACACACACACTGAAGCTTTCTTT
13 TRBJ1-1 . . TRBV5-1 CASKEGMNTEAFF TGCGCCAGCAAGGAGGGAATGAACACTGAAGCTTTCTTT
15 TRBJ1-4 . TRBD1 TRBV2 CASSVDRLVNEKLFF TGTGCCAGCAGCGTGGACAGGCTGGTTAATGAAAAACTGTTTTTT
15 TRBJ2-1 once . TRBV5-1 CASSRDGGSYNEQFF TGCGCCAGCAGCCGGGATGGAGGCTCCTACAATGAGCAGTTCTTC
14 TRBJ1-4 . . TRBV6-2/TRBV6-3 CASSSPATNEKLFF TGTGCCAGCAGTTCACCAGCAACTAATGAAAAACTGTTTTTT
14 TRBJ1-3 . . TRBV29-1 CSATTTGSGNTIYF TGCAGCGCTACGACTACAGGGTCTGGAAACACCATATATTTT
18 TRBJ2-7 . TRBD1 TRBV15 CATSRGGTGGLLGREQYF TGTGCCACCAGCAGAGGGGGGACAGGGGGACTCCTGGGTCGTGAGCAGTACTTC
14 TRBJ2-1 . . TRBV18 CASSPGGSYNEQFF TGTGCCAGCTCACCAGGGGGGTCCTACAATGAGCAGTTCTTC
16 TRBJ2-2 . . TRBV3-1/TRBV3-2 CASSQRGLVDGGELFF TGTGCCAGCAGCCAAAGGGGTCTAGTTGATGGTGGGGAGCTGTTTTTT
13 TRBJ2-1 . . TRBV3-1/TRBV3-2 CASSLLLAHEQFF TGTGCCAGCAGCCTTTTACTAGCACATGAGCAGTTCTTC
13 TRBJ1-2 . . TRBV6-6 CASSYRDYYGYTF TGTGCCAGCAGTTACCGCGATTACTATGGCTACACCTTC
16 TRBJ2-1 . TRBD2 TRBV10-3 CAISAGTSGVYNEQFF TGTGCCATCAGTGCCGGTACTAGCGGGGTTTACAATGAGCAGTTCTTC
13 TRBJ2-5 . . TRBV28 CASTTRVFETQYF TGTGCCAGCACAACCAGGGTTTTTGAGACCCAGTACTTC
17 TRBJ2-1 . TRBD2 TRBV5-1 CASSLATSGGAYNEQFF TGCGCCAGCAGCTTGGCTACTAGCGGGGGGGCCTACAATGAGCAGTTCTTC
14 TRBJ1-4 . TRBD1 TRBV5-1 CASSSTGGNEKLFF TGCGCCAGCAGCTCCACAGGGGGCAATGAAAAACTGTTTTTT
19 TRBJ2-3 once TRBD2 TRBV15 CATSRERGEAGGQADTQYF TGTGCCACCAGCAGAGAAAGAGGTGAAGCGGGGGGACAAGCAGATACGCAGTATTTT
13 TRBJ2-2 . . TRBV28 CASSQIVTGELFF TGTGCCAGCAGTCAGATTGTTACCGGGGAGCTGTTTTTT
16 TRBJ2-2 . TRBD2 TRBV10-3 CAISEVRGVNTGELFF TGTGCCATCAGTGAGGTCCGGGGGGTGAACACCGGGGAGCTGTTTTTT
13 TRBJ2-7 . TRBD2 TRBV29-1 CSVGGLAGYEQYF TGCAGCGTAGGGGGACTAGCGGGCTACGAGCAGTACTTC
14 TRBJ2-3 few . TRBV6-5 CASNLGSSTDTQYF TGTGCCAGCAACCTCGGGAGTAGCACAGATACGCAGTATTTT
15 TRBJ1-2 . . TRBV18 CASSRESSPGIGYTF TGTGCCAGCTCACGAGAATCATCCCCGGGGATCGGCTACACCTTC
16 TRBJ1-4 few TRBD1 TRBV3-1/TRBV3-2 CASSRQGEWSGEKLFF TGTGCCAGCAGTCGACAGGGGGAGTGGTCGGGCGAAAAACTGTTTTTT
16 TRBJ2-7 few . TRBV11-1 CASSPPGHVNSYEQYF TGTGCCAGCAGCCCCCCAGGACACGTAAACTCCTACGAGCAGTACTTC
17 TRBJ1-5 . TRBD1 TRBV15 CATSRDLGQGRKQPQHF TGTGCCACCAGCAGAGATCTGGGACAGGGCAGGAAACAGCCCCAGCATTTT
15 TRBJ1-4 . TRBD1 TRBV18 CASSSGQGRSEKLFF TGTGCCAGCTCATCCGGACAGGGGAGGAGTGAAAAACTGTTTTTT
11 TRBJ1-6 few . TRBV28 CASTHREPLHF TGTGCCAGCACCCACAGAGAACCCCTCCACTTT
15 TRBJ2-7 . TRBD2 TRBV4-1 CASSQDGGRVSEQYF TGCGCCAGCAGCCAAGACGGGGGGAGGGTCTCCGAGCAGTACTTC
15 TRBJ2-3 . . TRBV6-5 CASSLGQGGTDTQYF TGTGCCAGCAGTTTAGGACAGGGAGGGACAGATACGCAGTATTTT
15 TRBJ1-4 . TRBD1 TRBV7-2 CASSSRDRGNEKLFF TGTGCCAGCAGCTCTAGGGACAGGGGTAATGAAAAACTGTTTTTT
16 TRBJ2-3 . TRBD2 TRBV11-2 CASSLDRSGGGDTQYF TGTGCCAGCAGCTTAGATCGGTCGGGAGGCGGAGATACGCAGTATTTT
15 TRBJ1-2 . . TRBV28 CASSSGGAGVYGYTF TGTGCCAGCAGCTCCGGTGGCGCAGGTGTCTATGGCTACACCTTC
15 TRBJ2-1 . . TRBV9 CASSAATLGNNEQFF TGTGCCAGCAGCGCCGCCACCCTAGGAAACAATGAGCAGTTCTTC
18 TRBJ1-3 many . TRBV5-1 CASSLEISGGPAGNTIYF TGCGCCAGCAGCTTGGAGATTTCCGGGGGGCCAGCTGGAAACACCATATATTTT
14 TRBJ1-6 . TRBD1 TRBV19 CASYPGTGNSPLHF TGTGCCAGTTATCCCGGGACAGGGAATTCACCCCTCCACTTT
14 TRBJ2-3 . . TRBV18 CASSPNGVTDTQYF TGTGCCAGCTCACCAAACGGGGTAACAGATACGCAGTATTTT
14 TRBJ2-7 . . TRBV7-6 CASSRDIRNYEQYF TGTGCCAGCAGTCGGGACATCAGAAACTACGAGCAGTACTTC
15 TRBJ1-1 . . TRBV5-4 CASSSGGGGGTEAFF TGTGCCAGCAGCTCCGGCGGGGGGGGAGGCACTGAAGCTTTCTTT
16 TRBJ1-4 . . TRBV4-1 CASSPLVGRIVGELFF TGCGCCAGCAGCCCCCTGGTCGGACGGATCGTCGGGGAACTGTTTTTT
14 TRBJ2-7 . . TRBV7-2 CASSLETITYEQYF TGTGCCAGCAGCTTGGAGACTATAACCTACGAGCAGTACTTC
15 TRBJ2-7 . . TRBV6-1 CASSEASQRVYEQYF TGTGCCAGCAGTGAAGCGAGCCAGCGAGTCTACGAGCAGTACTTC
14 TRBJ1-4 . TRBD1 TRBV6-5 CASSLDRANEKLFF TGTGCCAGCAGTCTCGACAGGGCTAATGAAAAACTGTTTTTT